These 27 T cell receptor beta chains share one sample of origin, sequenced in a study of blood T cell repertoires in COVID-19. Data came from immunoSEQ multiplex PCR; TCRdb stores just in-frame clones and leaves some out. The sample has over 150,000 clones, roughly 85% seen once; the top ten hold more than 5%. The source material was PBMCs or T cells enriched from blood (not recorded which). All receptors come from a man in his forties or fifties who had recovered from COVID-19.

A few counts support this clone. The chain joins TRBV4-2 to TRBJ1-5; TRBD1 aligns across 12 bases. Germline V gene data show CDR1 as LGHNA and CDR2 as YNFKEQ. After removal of 3 bases from V and 4 bases from J, the junction contained 7 bases not matched to a gene. The CDR3 is 17 amino acids. CDR3 nucleotide sequence: TGTGCCAGCAGCCATTCCGGGACAGGGGGCGCGAATCAGCCCCAGCATTTT. The encoded protein is CASSHSGTGGANQPQHF.

The chain carries TRBV9 and TRBJ2-2; possibly TRBD2 for D (6 bases). This CDR3 has 15 amino acids. The V gene's germline CDR1 is SGDLS and CDR2 YYNGEE. The V end lost 2 bases, the J end lost 2 bases, and 10 bases lay between the germline ends. DNA for the CDR3: TGTGCCAGCAGCGTGGGCGGGGTAAACACCGGGGAGCTGTTTTTT. This codes for CASSVGGVNTGELFF.

The V call is TRBV7-9, the J call TRBJ1-2, with 7 bases fitting TRBD1. This CDR3 has 14 amino acids. V was clipped by 6 bases and J by 12 bases; unmatched bases: 16. CDR1 and CDR2 from the germline V gene are SEHNR and FQNEAQ (reference sequence). The CDR3 is CASRPGQAGFRDTF. In DNA, the CDR3 is TGTGCCAGCAGACCAGGACAGGCCGGTTTTAGGGACACCTTC.

The gene calls are TRBV6-5 and TRBJ1-3; D perhaps matches TRBD1 (6 bases). The CDR3 is 14 residues long. The V and J ends lost 6 bases and 0 bases respectively, with 9 bases between them. Germline loops: CDR1 MNHEY, CDR2 SVGAGI. The CDR3 DNA is TGTGCCAGCAGAGCAGGGGCCTCTGGAAACACCATATATTTT. Translation: CASRAGASGNTIYF.

J is TRBJ2-5 and V is TRBV5-4; 10 bases agree with TRBD2. The CDR3 runs to 17 residues. Germline assignment: CDR1 SGHNT and CDR2 YYREEE (reference sequence). V lost 1 base and J lost 5; bases outside the gene matches: 11. Here the CDR3 reads CASSLPLAGVGGETQYF. In DNA, the CDR3 is TGTGCCAGCAGCTTGCCCCTAGCGGGAGTGGGGGGGGAGACCCAGTACTTC.

V is TRBV12-3 or TRBV12-4 and J is TRBJ2-4, with D unclear. This CDR3 contains 13 residues. V was cut by 2 bases and J by 7 bases, with 9 bases left in between. CDR3 sequence (DNA): TGTGCCAGCAGTTTAAGACAAATGAACATTCAGTACTTC. It encodes CASSLRQMNIQYF.

The chain employs TRBV7-3 and TRBJ1-6, with D perhaps matching TRBD1 (5 bases). The CDR3 contains 14 residues. Trimming shortened V by 3 bases and J by 7 bases, and 10 bases separated the two germline ends. Germline V CDR1 and CDR2: SGHTA, FQGTGA. CDR3 DNA sequence: TGTGCCAGCAGCTTTTGGGGCAGCAATTCACCCCTCCACTTT. This codes for CASSFWGSNSPLHF.

V and J are TRBV2 and TRBJ1-1; D might be TRBD1 (6 bases). Germline V gene data show CDR1 as SNHLY and CDR2 as FYNNEI. The CDR3 covers 13 residues. The V end lost 7 bases, the J end lost 1 base, and 10 bases lay between the germline ends. In DNA, the CDR3 is TGTGCCAGCACCCGACAGGAGAACACTGAAGCTTTCTTT. This encodes CASTRQENTEAFF.

J is TRBJ1-6 and V is TRBV27; D not certain. Per germline, CDR1 MNHEY and CDR2 SMNVEV (reference sequence). The CDR3 loop spans 16 amino acids. The ends were cut back, 5 bases at V and 6 bases at J, with 17 bases in the middle. The DNA for the CDR3 is TGTGCCAGCAGTCGCCCCCCGGGTCCTCTTAATTCACCCCTCCACTTT. It codes for CASSRPPGPLNSPLHF.

The chain links TRBV19 to TRBJ1-2; D uncertain. Germline CDR1 and CDR2: LNHDA and SQIVND (reference sequence). Trimming pared 3 bases from V and 6 bases from J, leaving 14 bases between. CDR3 size: 14 residues. The CDR3 loop is CASSIRRYFDGYTF. The CDR3 nucleotides are TGTGCCAGTAGTATCCGTCGGTATTTCGATGGCTACACCTTC.

The chain links TRBV2 to TRBJ1-5; 7 nucleotides align to TRBD1. The CDR3 spans 13 residues. Unmatched junction bases numbered 4, after V lost 4 bases and J lost 7 bases. The germline V gene has CDR1 SNHLY and CDR2 FYNNEI. The CDR3 sequence: CASSGTGWQPQHF. DNA for the CDR3: TGTGCCAGCAGTGGGACAGGTTGGCAGCCCCAGCATTTT.

This chain links TRBV27 with TRBJ1-1; 7 bases are a match to TRBD1. The junction had 12 bases not matched to a gene; V was cut back by 6 bases and J by 11 bases. Per the germline V gene, CDR1 is MNHEY and CDR2 is SMNVEV (reference sequence). The CDR3 spans 13 residues. This chain's CDR3 is CASRGQATSYAFF. CDR3 DNA sequence: TGTGCCAGCAGAGGACAGGCCACGAGTTATGCTTTCTTT.

The count of this clone is one. The chain recombines TRBV19 with TRBJ1-4, with TRBD1 identical over 8 bases. This CDR3 region has 15 residues. Per germline, CDR1 LNHDA and CDR2 SQIVND (reference sequence). The V segment lost 5 bases and the J segment 8 bases; nucleotides outside the gene matches: 10. In DNA, the CDR3 is TGTGCCAGTAGTCGCCGGACAGGGAGGGACGAAAAACTGTTTTTT. This sequence encodes CASSRRTGRDEKLFF. Together with reference TRBV19 and TRBJ1-4, the CDR3 gives the full variable domain: DGGITQSPKYLFRKEGQNVTLSCEQNLNHDAMYWYRQDPGQGLRLIYYSQIVNDFQKGDIAEGYSVSREKKESFPLTVTSAQKNPTAFYLCASSRRTGRDEKLFFGSGTQLSVL.

V gene TRBV5-8 combines with J gene TRBJ2-3, with a tentative D call TRBD2 (5 bases). The ends were cut back, 1 base at V and 4 bases at J, with 13 bases in the middle. Germline-derived CDR1 and CDR2 are SGHTS and YDEGEE. The CDR3 runs 15 residues. CDR3 amino acids: CASSLLGFGADTQYF. The CDR3 coding sequence is TGTGCCAGCAGCTTGTTGGGGTTCGGGGCAGATACGCAGTATTTT.

The V gene is TRBV7-9, the J gene TRBJ2-3; the D gene is possibly TRBD1 (6 bases). The CDR3 contains 13 residues. V was shortened by 4 bases and J by 9 bases, with 14 bases between the two germline ends. The germline gives CDR1 SEHNR, CDR2 FQNEAQ (reference sequence). The CDR3 is CASSSEGGDTQYF. The CDR3 DNA sequence: TGTGCCAGCAGCTCGGAAGGGGGAGACACGCAGTATTTT.

This clone has more than one count but fewer than ten. The genes are TRBV30 and TRBJ2-1; TRBD2 is a possible D gene (5 bases). This CDR3 is built from 16 residues. Germline CDR1 and CDR2: GTSNPN and SVGIG (reference sequence). Trimming shortened V by 0 bases and J by 7 bases, and 19 bases separated the two germline ends. CDR3 DNA sequence: TGTGCCTGGAGTGTAGTACTCAGCGGTCCGGGGAATGAGCAGTTCTTC. Protein: CAWSVVLSGPGNEQFF.

A single count supports this clone. The genes are TRBV5-8 and TRBJ1-2; D possibly corresponds to TRBD1 (5 bases). This CDR3 region has 13 residues. V was pared by 6 bases and J by 4 bases, with 13 bases between. The germline gives CDR1 SGHTS, CDR2 YDEGEE. The CDR3 here is CASNEGGAYGYTF. The DNA of the CDR3 is TGTGCCAGCAACGAGGGAGGGGCCTATGGCTACACCTTC. Full variable domain (remainder filled in from reference TRBV5-8 and TRBJ1-2): EAGVTQSPTHLIKTRGQQATLRCSPISGHTSVYWYQQALGLGLQFLLWYDEGEERNRGNFPPRFSGRQFPNYSSELNVNALELEDSALYLCASNEGGAYGYTFGSGTRLTVV.

Comments on this clone: Other DNA sequences in the sample encode the same CDR3. V gene TRBV9 combines with J gene TRBJ1-2; possible D gene TRBD1, 5 bases. Germline loops: CDR1 SGDLS, CDR2 YYNGEE. Trimming shortened V by 0 bases and J by 1 base, and 7 bases separated the two germline ends. The CDR3 is made up of 14 amino acids. The CDR3 is CASSVDGGNYGYTF. The CDR3 region has the DNA TGTGCCAGCAGCGTAGACGGGGGTAACTATGGCTACACCTTC.

The chain joins TRBV19 to TRBJ2-5, with 9 positions matching TRBD2. Germline assignment: CDR1 LNHDA and CDR2 SQIVND (reference sequence). The CDR3 sequence is 17 residues long. Trimming removed 7 bases from V and 2 bases from J; junction bases left unmatched: 14. The CDR3 region is CASTGRASGAYQETQYF. The CDR3 DNA sequence: TGTGCCAGTACGGGTCGAGCTAGCGGGGCCTATCAAGAGACCCAGTACTTC.

V usage is TRBV3-1 (or the pseudogene TRBV3-2) and J usage is TRBJ1-3, with 9 bases identical to TRBD1. J was trimmed by 1 base and V by 6 bases; bases with no gene match: 10. This CDR3 has 17 residues. Per germline, CDR1 LGHDT and CDR2 YNNKEL (reference sequence). The CDR3 here is CASSMGQGFSSGNTIYF. The CDR3 DNA sequence: TGTGCCAGCAGTATGGGACAGGGTTTTTCTTCTGGAAACACCATATATTTT.

The gene calls are TRBV18 and TRBJ2-7; possibly TRBD1 for D (6 bases). The CDR3 consists of 15 residues. Germline CDR1 KGHSH, CDR2 LQKENI. V was pared by 3 bases and J by 2 bases, with 14 bases between. Here the CDR3 reads CASSPTGREPYEQYF. The DNA of the CDR3 is TGTGCCAGCTCACCGACAGGCCGGGAACCCTACGAGCAGTACTTC.

The rearrangement uses TRBV5-1 and TRBJ1-1; D ambiguous. Germline values: CDR1 SGHRS, CDR2 YFSETQ. V lost 0 bases and J lost 5, with 8 bases in between. CDR3 size: 13 residues. The CDR3 nucleotides read TGCGCCAGCAGCTTGGCCGCGGGGACTGAAGCTTTCTTT. Protein: CASSLAAGTEAFF.

The chain employs TRBV11-2 and TRBJ1-2, with a possible D match to TRBD1 (5 bases). CDR1 and CDR2 (germline): SGHAT, FQNNGV. V lost 2 bases and J lost 2, with 9 bases in between. There are 14 residues in the CDR3. DNA for the CDR3: TGTGCCAGCAGCTTACGAAGGGGAAACTATGGCTACACCTTC. It codes for CASSLRRGNYGYTF.

The J gene is TRBJ1-5, the V gene TRBV10-3, with a possible D match to TRBD1 (6 bases). Germline V lookup: CDR1 ENHRY, CDR2 SYGVKD. Trimming removed 2 bases at V and 4 bases at J, with 15 bases between. The CDR3 is made up of 16 amino acids. The CDR3 here is CAISEVRGSGNQPQHF. CDR3 bases: TGTGCCATCAGTGAGGTTAGGGGGAGTGGTAATCAGCCCCAGCATTTT.

This rearrangement joins TRBV7-3 to TRBJ2-1; 8 bases map to TRBD2. This CDR3 is built from 15 residues. Trimming cost V 3 bases and J 1 base; bases outside gene matches: 2. Germline loops: CDR1 SGHTA, CDR2 FQGTGA. The CDR3 sequence: CASSLLAGSYNEQFF. CDR3 coding DNA: TGTGCCAGCAGCTTGCTAGCGGGTTCCTACAATGAGCAGTTCTTC.

The chain combines TRBV7-9 with TRBJ1-6; possibly TRBD1 for D (5 bases). The V end was cut by 4 bases, the J end by 5 bases, with 18 bases between. Per the germline V gene, CDR1 is SEHNR and CDR2 is FQNEAQ (reference sequence). There are 17 residues in the CDR3. CDR3 bases: TGTGCCAGCAGCTCACTCCTATGGGGCTCACATAATTCACCCCTCCACTTT. Its translation: CASSSLLWGSHNSPLHF.

The chain couples TRBV25-1 to TRBJ2-7; no clear D. The CDR3 runs 12 residues. The germline V gene encodes CDR1 MGHDK and CDR2 SYGVNS. Trimming removed 6 bases at V and 2 bases at J, with 8 bases between. CDR3: CASSSVPYEQYF. DNA of the CDR3: TGTGCCAGCAGCAGCGTTCCCTACGAGCAGTACTTC.